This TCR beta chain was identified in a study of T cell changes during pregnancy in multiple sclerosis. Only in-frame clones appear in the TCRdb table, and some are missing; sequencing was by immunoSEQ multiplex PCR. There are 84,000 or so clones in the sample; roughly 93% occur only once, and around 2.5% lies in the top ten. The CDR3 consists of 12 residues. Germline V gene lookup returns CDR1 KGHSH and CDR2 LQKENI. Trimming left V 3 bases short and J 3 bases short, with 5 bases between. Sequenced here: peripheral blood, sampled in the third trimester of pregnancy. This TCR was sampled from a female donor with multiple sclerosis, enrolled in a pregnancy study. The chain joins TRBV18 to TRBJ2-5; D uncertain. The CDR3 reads CASSPAEETQYF. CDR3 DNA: TGTGCCAGCTCACCCGCGGAAGAGACCCAGTACTTC.